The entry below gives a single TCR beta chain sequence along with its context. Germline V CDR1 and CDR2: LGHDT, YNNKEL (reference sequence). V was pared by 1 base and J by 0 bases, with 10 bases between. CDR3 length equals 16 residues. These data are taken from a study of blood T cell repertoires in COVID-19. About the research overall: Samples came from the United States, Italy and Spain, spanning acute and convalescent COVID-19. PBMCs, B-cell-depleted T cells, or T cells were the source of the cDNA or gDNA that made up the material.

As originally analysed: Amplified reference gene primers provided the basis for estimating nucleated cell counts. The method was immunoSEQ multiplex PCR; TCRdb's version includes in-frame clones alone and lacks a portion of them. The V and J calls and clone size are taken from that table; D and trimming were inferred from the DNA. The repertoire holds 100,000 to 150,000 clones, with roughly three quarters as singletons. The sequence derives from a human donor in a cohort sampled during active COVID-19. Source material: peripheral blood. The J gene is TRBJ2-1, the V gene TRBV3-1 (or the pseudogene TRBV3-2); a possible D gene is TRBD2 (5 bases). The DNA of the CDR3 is TGTGCCAGCAGCCAAGTTACCGGGGTCTCCTACAATGAGCAGTTCTTC. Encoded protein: CASSQVTGVSYNEQFF.